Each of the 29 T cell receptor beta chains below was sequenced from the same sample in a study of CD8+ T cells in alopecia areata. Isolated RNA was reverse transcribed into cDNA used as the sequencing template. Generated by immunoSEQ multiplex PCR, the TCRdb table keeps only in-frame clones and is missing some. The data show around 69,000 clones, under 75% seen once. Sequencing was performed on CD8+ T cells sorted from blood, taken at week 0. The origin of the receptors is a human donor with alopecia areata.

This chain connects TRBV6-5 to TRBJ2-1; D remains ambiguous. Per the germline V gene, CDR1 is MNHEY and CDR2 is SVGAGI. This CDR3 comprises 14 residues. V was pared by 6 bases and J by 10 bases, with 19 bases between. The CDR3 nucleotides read TGTGCCAGCAGAAACCACCCGGATGGGGTCGAGCAGTTCTTC. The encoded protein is CASRNHPDGVEQFF.

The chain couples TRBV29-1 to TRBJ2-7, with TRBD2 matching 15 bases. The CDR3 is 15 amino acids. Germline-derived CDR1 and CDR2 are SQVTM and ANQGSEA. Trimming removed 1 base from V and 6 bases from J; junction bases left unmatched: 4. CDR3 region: CSVEGTSGGASEQYF. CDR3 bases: TGCAGCGTTGAAGGGACTAGCGGGGGGGCAAGCGAGCAGTACTTC.

The CDR3 loop is CASSPWASGRETQYF. CDR3 sequence (DNA): TGTGCCAGCAGCCCGTGGGCTAGCGGGAGAGAGACCCAGTACTTC. This chain joins TRBV9 and TRBJ2-5; 10 bases are a match to TRBD2. CDR3 length equals 15 residues. The germline V gene has CDR1 SGDLS and CDR2 YYNGEE. V was pared by 4 bases and J by 4 bases, with 7 bases of the junction left unmatched.

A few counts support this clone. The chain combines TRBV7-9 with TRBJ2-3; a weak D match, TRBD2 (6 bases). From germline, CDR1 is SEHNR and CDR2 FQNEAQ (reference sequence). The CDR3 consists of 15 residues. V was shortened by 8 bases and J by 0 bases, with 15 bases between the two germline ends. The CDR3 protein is CASGGRQLSTDTQYF. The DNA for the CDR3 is TGTGCCAGCGGAGGGAGACAGCTAAGCACAGATACGCAGTATTTT.

The CDR3 DNA reads TGTGCCAGCAGCTTCCTCGCCCGCACACAGAACACTGAAGCTTTCTTT. It yields the protein CASSFLARTQNTEAFF. The V and J genes are TRBV7-9 and TRBJ1-1; D is unresolved. V lost 3 bases and J lost 1, with 15 bases in between. Per germline, CDR1 SEHNR and CDR2 FQNEAQ (reference sequence). The CDR3 has 16 amino acids.

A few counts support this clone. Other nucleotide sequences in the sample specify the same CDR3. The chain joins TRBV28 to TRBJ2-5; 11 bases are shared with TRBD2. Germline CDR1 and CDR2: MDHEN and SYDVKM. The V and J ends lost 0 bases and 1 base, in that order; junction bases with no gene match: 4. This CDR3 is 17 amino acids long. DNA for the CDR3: TGTGCCAGCAGTTTATGGACTAGCGGGACCTCCCAAGAGACCCAGTACTTC. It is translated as CASSLWTSGTSQETQYF.

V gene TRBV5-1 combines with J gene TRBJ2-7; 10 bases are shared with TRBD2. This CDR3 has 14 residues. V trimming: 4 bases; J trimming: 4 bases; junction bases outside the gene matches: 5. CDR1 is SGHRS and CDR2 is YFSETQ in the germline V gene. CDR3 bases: TGCGCCAGCAGCCTCGGGACTAGCGCTTACGAGCAGTACTTC. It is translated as CASSLGTSAYEQYF.

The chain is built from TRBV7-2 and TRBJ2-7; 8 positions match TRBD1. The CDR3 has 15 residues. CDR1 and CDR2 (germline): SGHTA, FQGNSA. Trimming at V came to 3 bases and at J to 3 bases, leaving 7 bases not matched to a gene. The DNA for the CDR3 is TGTGCCAGCAGCTTCCCCCGGGACAGGAGCTACGAGCAGTACTTC. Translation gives CASSFPRDRSYEQYF.

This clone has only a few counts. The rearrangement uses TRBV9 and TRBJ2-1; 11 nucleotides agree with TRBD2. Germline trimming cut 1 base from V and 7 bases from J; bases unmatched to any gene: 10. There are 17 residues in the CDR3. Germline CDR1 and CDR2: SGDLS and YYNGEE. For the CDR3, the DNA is TGTGCCAGCAGCGTAAAGGTAGCGGGAGGGATGATGAATGAGCAGTTCTTC. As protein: CASSVKVAGGMMNEQFF.

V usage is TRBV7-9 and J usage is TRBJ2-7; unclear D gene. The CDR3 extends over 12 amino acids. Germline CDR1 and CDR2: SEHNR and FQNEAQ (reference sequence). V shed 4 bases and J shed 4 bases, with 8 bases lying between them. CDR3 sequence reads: CASSSIQYEQYF. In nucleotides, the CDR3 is TGTGCCAGCAGCTCGATACAATACGAGCAGTACTTC.

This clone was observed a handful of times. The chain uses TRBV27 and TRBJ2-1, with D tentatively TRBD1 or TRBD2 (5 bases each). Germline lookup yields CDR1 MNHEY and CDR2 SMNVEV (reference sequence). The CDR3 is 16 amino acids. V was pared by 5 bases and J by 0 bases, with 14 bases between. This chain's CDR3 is CASSPMGVSSYNEQFF. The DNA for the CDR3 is TGTGCCAGCAGTCCCATGGGGGTGAGCTCCTACAATGAGCAGTTCTTC.

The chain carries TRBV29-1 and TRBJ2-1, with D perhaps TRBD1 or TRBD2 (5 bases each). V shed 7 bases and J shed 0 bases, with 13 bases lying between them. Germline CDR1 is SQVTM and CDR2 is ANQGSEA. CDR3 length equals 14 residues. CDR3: CSGRGLSSYNEQFF. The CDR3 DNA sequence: TGCAGCGGCCGGGGCCTCAGCTCCTACAATGAGCAGTTCTTC.

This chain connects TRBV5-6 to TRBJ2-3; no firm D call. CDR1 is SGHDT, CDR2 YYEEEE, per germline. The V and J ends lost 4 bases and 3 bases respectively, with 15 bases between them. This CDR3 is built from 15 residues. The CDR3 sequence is CASSVPGGVTDTQYF. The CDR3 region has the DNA TGTGCCAGCAGCGTCCCTGGTGGGGTTACAGATACGCAGTATTTT.

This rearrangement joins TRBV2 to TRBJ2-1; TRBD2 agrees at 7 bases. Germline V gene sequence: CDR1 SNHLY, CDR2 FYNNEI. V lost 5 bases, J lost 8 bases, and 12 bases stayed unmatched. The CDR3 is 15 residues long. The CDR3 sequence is CASSSGLGLEDEQFF. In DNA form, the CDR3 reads TGTGCCAGCAGTTCCGGACTAGGCCTCGAGGATGAGCAGTTCTTC.

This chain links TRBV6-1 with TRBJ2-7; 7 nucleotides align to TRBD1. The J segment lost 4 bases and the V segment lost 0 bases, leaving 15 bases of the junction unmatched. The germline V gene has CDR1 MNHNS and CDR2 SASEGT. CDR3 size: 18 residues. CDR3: CASSEARGGQAIGYEQYF. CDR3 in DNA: TGTGCCAGCAGTGAAGCGCGCGGTGGACAGGCTATAGGATACGAGCAGTACTTC.

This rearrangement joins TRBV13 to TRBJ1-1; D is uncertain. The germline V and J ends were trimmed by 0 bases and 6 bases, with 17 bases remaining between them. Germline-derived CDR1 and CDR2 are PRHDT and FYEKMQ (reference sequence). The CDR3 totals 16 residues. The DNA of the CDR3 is TGTGCCAGCAGCTTAGGGGGGTTAGGGCGTGACCCTGAAGCTTTCTTT. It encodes CASSLGGLGRDPEAFF.

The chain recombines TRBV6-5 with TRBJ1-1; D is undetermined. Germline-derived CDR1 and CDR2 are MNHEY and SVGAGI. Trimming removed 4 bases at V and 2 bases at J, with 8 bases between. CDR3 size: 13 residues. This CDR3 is CASSSPHNTEAFF. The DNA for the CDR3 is TGTGCCAGCAGTTCTCCCCATAACACTGAAGCTTTCTTT.

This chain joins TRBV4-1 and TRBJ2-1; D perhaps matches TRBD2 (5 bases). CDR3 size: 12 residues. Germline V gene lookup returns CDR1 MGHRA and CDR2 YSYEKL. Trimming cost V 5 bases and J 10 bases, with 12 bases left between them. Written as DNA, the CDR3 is TGCGCCAGCAGCGCCCCGGGGTACGAGCAGTTCTTC. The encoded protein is CASSAPGYEQFF.

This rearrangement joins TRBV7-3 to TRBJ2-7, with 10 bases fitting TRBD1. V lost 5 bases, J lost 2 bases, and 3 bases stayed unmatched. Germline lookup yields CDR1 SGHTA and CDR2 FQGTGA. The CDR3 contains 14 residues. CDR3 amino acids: CASSIGTGAYEQYF. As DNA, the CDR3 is TGTGCCAGCAGCATCGGGACAGGGGCCTACGAGCAGTACTTC.

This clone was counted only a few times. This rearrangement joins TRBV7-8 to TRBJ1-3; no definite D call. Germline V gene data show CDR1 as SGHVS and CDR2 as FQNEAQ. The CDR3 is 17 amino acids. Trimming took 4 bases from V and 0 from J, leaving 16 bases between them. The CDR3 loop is CASSSQPKGRSGNTIYF. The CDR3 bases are TGTGCCAGCAGCTCCCAGCCAAAAGGGCGCTCTGGAAACACCATATATTTT.

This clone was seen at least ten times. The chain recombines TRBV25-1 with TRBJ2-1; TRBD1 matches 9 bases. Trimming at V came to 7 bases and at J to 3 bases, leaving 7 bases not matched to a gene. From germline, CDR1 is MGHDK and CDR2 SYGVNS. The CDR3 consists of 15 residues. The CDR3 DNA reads TGTGCCAGCACCCCGGGACAGGGATTCTACAATGAGCAGTTCTTC. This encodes CASTPGQGFYNEQFF.

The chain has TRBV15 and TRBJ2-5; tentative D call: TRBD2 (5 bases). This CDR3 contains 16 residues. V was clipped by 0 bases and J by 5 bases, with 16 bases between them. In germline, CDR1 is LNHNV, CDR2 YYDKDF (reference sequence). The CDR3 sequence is CATSRDLTFGEETQYF. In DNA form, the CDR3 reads TGTGCCACCAGCAGAGATTTAACATTTGGGGAGGAGACCCAGTACTTC. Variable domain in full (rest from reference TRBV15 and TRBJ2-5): DAMVIQNPRYQVTQFGKPVTLSCSQTLNHNVMYWYQQKSSQAPKLLFHYYDKDFNNEADTPDNFQSRRPNTSFCFLDIRSPGLGDTAMYLCATSRDLTFGEETQYFGPGTRLLVL.

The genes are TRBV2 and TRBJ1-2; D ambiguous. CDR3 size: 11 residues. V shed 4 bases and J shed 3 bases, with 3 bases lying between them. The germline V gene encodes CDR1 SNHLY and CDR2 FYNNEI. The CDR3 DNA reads TGTGCCAGCAGTGGTTACTATGGCTACACCTTC. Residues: CASSGYYGYTF.

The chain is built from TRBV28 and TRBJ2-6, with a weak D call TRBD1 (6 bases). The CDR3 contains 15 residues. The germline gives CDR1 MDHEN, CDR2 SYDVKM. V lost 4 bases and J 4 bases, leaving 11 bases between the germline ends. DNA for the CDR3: TGTGCCAGCAGTTCGCAGGGGTTCGGGGCCAACGTCCTGACTTTC. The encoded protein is CASSSQGFGANVLTF.

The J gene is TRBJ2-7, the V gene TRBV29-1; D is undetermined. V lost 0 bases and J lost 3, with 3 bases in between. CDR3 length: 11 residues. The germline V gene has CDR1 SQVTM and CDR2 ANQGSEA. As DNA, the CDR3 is TGCAGCGTTGAAGAGTACTACGAGCAGTACTTC. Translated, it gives CSVEEYYEQYF.

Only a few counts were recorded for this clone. CDR3 loop: CASNNLGQAEAFF. The CDR3, as DNA: TGTGCCAGCAATAACCTCGGACAGGCTGAAGCTTTCTTT. The chain recombines TRBV2 with TRBJ1-1; TRBD1 matches at 7 bases. The CDR3 has 13 residues. Per germline, CDR1 SNHLY and CDR2 FYNNEI. V trimming: 7 bases; J trimming: 6 bases; junction bases outside the gene matches: 8.

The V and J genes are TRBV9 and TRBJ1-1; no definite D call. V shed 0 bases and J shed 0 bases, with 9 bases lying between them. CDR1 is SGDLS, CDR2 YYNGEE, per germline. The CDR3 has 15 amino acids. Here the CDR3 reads CASSVGSGMNTEAFF. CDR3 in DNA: TGTGCCAGCAGCGTAGGATCAGGCATGAACACTGAAGCTTTCTTT.

In DNA, the CDR3 is TGTGCCAGCAGCTTTCTCACGGCTAGCTCCTACAATGAGCAGTTCTTC. This translates into CASSFLTASSYNEQFF. The gene calls are TRBV5-6 and TRBJ2-1, with unresolved D. Per germline, CDR1 SGHDT and CDR2 YYEEEE. The CDR3 has 16 amino acids. The V end was cut by 2 bases, the J end by 0 bases, with 12 bases between. Complete variable domain (other parts from reference TRBV5-6 and TRBJ2-1): DAGVTQSPTHLIKTRGQQVTLRCSPKSGHDTVSWYQQALGQGPQFIFQYYEEEERQRGNFPDRFSGHQFPNYSSELNVNALLLGDSALYLCASSFLTASSYNEQFFGPGTRLTVL.

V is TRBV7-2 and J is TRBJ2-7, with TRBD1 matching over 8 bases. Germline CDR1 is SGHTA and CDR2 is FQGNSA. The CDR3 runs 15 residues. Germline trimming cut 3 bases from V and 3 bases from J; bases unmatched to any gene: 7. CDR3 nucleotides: TGTGCCAGCAGCTTCCATGGGACAGGTGGCTACGAGCAGTACTTC. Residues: CASSFHGTGGYEQYF. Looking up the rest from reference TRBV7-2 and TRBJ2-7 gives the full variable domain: GAGVSQSPSNKVTEKGKDVELRCDPISGHTALYWYRQSLGQGLEFLIYFQGNSAPDKSGLPSDRFSAERTGGSVSTLTIQRTQQEDSAVYLCASSFHGTGGYEQYFGPGTRLTVT.